The source of this T cell receptor (beta chain) is a study of PD-L1 blockade in urothelial cancer. The V gene's germline CDR1 is MDHEN and CDR2 SYDVKM. This CDR3 has 13 amino acids. V lost 1 base and J 4 bases, leaving 7 bases between the germline ends. Specified time point: pretreatment peripheral blood. Profiling relied on immunoSEQ multiplex PCR, and the TCRdb table lists in-frame clones only, not all of them. The table lists 70,000 to 95,000 clones, roughly 90% of them singletons. Source: PBMCs, taken around atezolizumab (anti-PD-L1) treatment. The receptor's source is an elderly woman with urothelial cancer. The rearrangement joins TRBV28 to TRBJ2-5; D is possibly TRBD1 (6 bases). CDR3 region: CASSLSGVETQYF. The CDR3 DNA reads as TGTGCCAGCAGTTTATCAGGGGTAGAGACCCAGTACTTC. Complete variable domain (other parts from reference TRBV28 and TRBJ2-5): DVKVTQSSRYLVKRTGEKVFLECVQDMDHENMFWYRQDPGLGLRLIYFSYDVKMKEKGDIPEGYSVSREKKERFSLILESASTNQTSMYLCASSLSGVETQYFGPGTRLLVL.